These 8 T cell receptor beta chains were sequenced from one sample in a study of blood T cell repertoires in COVID-19. TCRdb keeps only in-frame clones here, not all; method: immunoSEQ multiplex PCR. The sample has some 250,000 clones, more than 65% seen once. Material: peripheral blood. Source of these receptors: an elderly woman with acute or convalescent COVID-19.

CDR3 in DNA: TGCGCCAGCAGCTTGGGACTAGCGGGGGGCTTTAGCACAGATACGCAGTATTTT. This codes for CASSLGLAGGFSTDTQYF. This sequence joins TRBV5-1 and TRBJ2-3; 13 bases match TRBD2. The V segment lost 0 bases and the J segment 0 bases; nucleotides outside the gene matches: 4. CDR1 SGHRS and CDR2 YFSETQ come from the germline V gene. The CDR3 runs to 18 residues. The complete variable domain, with remaining parts taken from reference TRBV5-1 and TRBJ2-3, reads KAGVTQTPRYLIKTRGQQVTLSCSPISGHRSVSWYQQTPGQGLQFLFEYFSETQRNKGNFPGRFSGRQFSNSRSEMNVSTLELGDSALYLCASSLGLAGGFSTDTQYFGPGTRLTVL.

The J gene is TRBJ2-7, the V gene TRBV6-4, with a tentative D call TRBD1 (6 bases). There are 13 residues in the CDR3. V lost 8 bases, J lost 2 bases, and 13 bases lay in between. Looked up from germline, CDR1 is MRHNA and CDR2 is SNTAGT. The CDR3 loop reads CASLKGQTYEQYF. In DNA, the CDR3 is TGTGCCAGCCTAAAGGGACAAACCTACGAGCAGTACTTC.

V is TRBV3-1 (or the pseudogene TRBV3-2) and J is TRBJ1-1; no clear D gene. CDR3 length: 15 residues. CDR1 is LGHDT and CDR2 is YNNKEL in the germline V gene (reference sequence). V lost 2 bases and J lost 4, with 14 bases in between. The CDR3: CASSQKNRGSTEAFF. CDR3 in DNA: TGTGCCAGCAGCCAAAAGAATCGGGGTAGCACTGAAGCTTTCTTT.

This clone was counted between two and nine times. CDR3 region: CASSPGTSGFDEQFF. The CDR3 coding sequence is TGTGCCAGCAGCCCCGGGACTAGCGGGTTCGATGAGCAGTTCTTC. The chain has TRBV5-4 and TRBJ2-1; 12 nucleotides line up with TRBD2. Germline values: CDR1 SGHNT, CDR2 YYREEE (reference sequence). J was trimmed by 8 bases and V by 4 bases; bases with no gene match: 7. There are 15 residues in the CDR3.

J is TRBJ2-2 and V is TRBV9; 12 bases agree with TRBD2. Looked up from germline, CDR1 is SGDLS and CDR2 is YYNGEE. J was trimmed by 5 bases and V by 5 bases; bases with no gene match: 7. The CDR3 length is 16 residues. The CDR3 DNA follows: TGTGCCAGCAGTCTGACTAGCGGGAGTATGACCGGGGAGCTGTTTTTT. Translation gives CASSLTSGSMTGELFF.

The chain carries TRBV3-1 (or the pseudogene TRBV3-2) and TRBJ1-2, with a tentative D call TRBD1 (6 bases). The CDR3 contains 14 residues. V was shortened by 1 base and J by 4 bases, with 10 bases between the two germline ends. From germline, CDR1 is LGHDT and CDR2 YNNKEL (reference sequence). The CDR3 nucleotides are TGTGCCAGCAGCCAAGGAGGACAGTCCTATGGCTACACCTTC. Translating it yields CASSQGGQSYGYTF.

V gene TRBV7-2 combines with J gene TRBJ2-3; 11 positions match TRBD2. From germline, CDR1 is SGHTA and CDR2 FQGNSA. The length of the CDR3 is 15 residues. V shed 6 bases, J shed 7 bases, and the junction held 9 bases outside the gene matches. The CDR3 loop reads CASRSSGGSAYTQYF. CDR3 bases: TGTGCCAGCAGATCTAGCGGGGGGTCCGCATATACGCAGTATTTT.

The chain is built from TRBV18 and TRBJ1-1, with a tentative D call TRBD1 (5 bases). Germline CDR1 reads KGHSH; CDR2 reads LQKENI. The CDR3 covers 15 residues. Trimming left V 2 bases short and J 4 bases short, with 14 bases between. The DNA for the CDR3 is TGTGCCAGCTCACCAAGGCAGGGTAAAGGCACTGAAGCTTTCTTT. Protein: CASSPRQGKGTEAFF. The whole variable domain, remainder taken from reference TRBV18 and TRBJ1-1, is NAGVMQNPRHLVRRRGQEARLRCSPMKGHSHVYWYRQLPEEGLKFMVYLQKENIIDESGMPKERFSAEFPKEGPSILRIQQVVRGDSAAYFCASSPRQGKGTEAFFGQGTRLTVV.